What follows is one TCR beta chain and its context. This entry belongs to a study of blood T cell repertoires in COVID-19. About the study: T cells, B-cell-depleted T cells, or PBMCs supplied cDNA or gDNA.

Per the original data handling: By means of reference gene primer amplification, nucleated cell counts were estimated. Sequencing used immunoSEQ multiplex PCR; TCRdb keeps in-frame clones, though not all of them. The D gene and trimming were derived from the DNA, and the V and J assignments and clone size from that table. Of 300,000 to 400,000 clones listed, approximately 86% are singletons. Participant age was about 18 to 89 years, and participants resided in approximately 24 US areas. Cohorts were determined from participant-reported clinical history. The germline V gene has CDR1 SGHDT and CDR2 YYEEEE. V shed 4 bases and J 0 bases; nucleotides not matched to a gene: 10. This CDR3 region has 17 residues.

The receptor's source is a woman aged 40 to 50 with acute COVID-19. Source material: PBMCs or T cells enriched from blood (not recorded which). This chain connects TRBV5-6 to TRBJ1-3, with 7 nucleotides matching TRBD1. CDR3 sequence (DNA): TGTGCCAGCAGCCGCCTGACAGGGACCTACTCTGGAAACACCATATATTTT. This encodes CASSRLTGTYSGNTIYF.